The present T cell receptor (beta chain) was sequenced within a study of blood T cell repertoires in COVID-19. The ends were cut back, 5 bases at V and 4 bases at J, with 15 bases in the middle. The CDR3 extends over 15 amino acids. Germline-derived CDR1 and CDR2 are MDHEN and SYDVKM. Donors in Cohort 3 who had recovered were those with two negative PCRs, healthcare professional clearance, or resolution of their symptoms. Sequenced by immunoSEQ multiplex PCR; TCRdb stores in-frame clones only, minus some. The sample carries about 310,000 clones, about 89% recorded once. The J gene is TRBJ1-5, the V gene TRBV28, with D possibly being TRBD1 (5 bases). Sequenced material: PBMCs or T cells enriched from blood (not recorded which). This clonotype was obtained from a man aged 55 to 70 who had recovered from COVID-19. In DNA form, the CDR3 reads TGTGCCAGCAGTACCCCGGGGGGACCGAATCAGCCCCAGCATTTT. Its protein product is CASSTPGGPNQPQHF. Filled out from reference TRBV28 and TRBJ1-5, the complete variable domain reads DVKVTQSSRYLVKRTGEKVFLECVQDMDHENMFWYRQDPGLGLRLIYFSYDVKMKEKGDIPEGYSVSREKKERFSLILESASTNQTSMYLCASSTPGGPNQPQHFGDGTRLSIL.